Below, 21 T cell receptor beta chains from the same sample are listed, as sequenced in a study of blood T cell repertoires in COVID-19. Sequencing was performed with immunoSEQ multiplex PCR; in TCRdb, only in-frame clones are kept and a portion is missing. The sample has about 80,000 clones; roughly 82% are singletons. Sequenced sample: peripheral blood. These receptors all come from a man older than 75 with acute or convalescent COVID-19.

The rearrangement uses TRBV30 and TRBJ1-1; possible D gene TRBD1, 5 bases. Germline lookup yields CDR1 GTSNPN and CDR2 SVGIG (reference sequence). The CDR3 sequence is 14 residues long. Trimming stripped 0 bases from V and 4 bases from J, with 12 bases between. Written as DNA, the CDR3 is TGTGCCTGGAGTGTACGGGCAGGGTCCACTGAAGCTTTCTTT. Translated: CAWSVRAGSTEAFF.

The chain carries TRBV5-1 and TRBJ2-3; a possible D gene is TRBD1 (7 bases). The V and J ends lost 1 base and 1 base respectively, with 16 bases between them. Per germline, CDR1 SGHRS and CDR2 YFSETQ. This CDR3 is built from 17 residues. CDR3 loop: CASSLRLTGTGTDTQYF. The CDR3 nucleotides are TGCGCCAGCAGCTTGAGGTTGACAGGGACTGGCACAGATACGCAGTATTTT.

This chain joins TRBV2 and TRBJ1-5; the D gene is possibly TRBD1 (5 bases). The CDR3 covers 13 residues. Germline V CDR1 and CDR2: SNHLY, FYNNEI. Trimming pared 8 bases from V and 2 bases from J, leaving 10 bases between. CDR3 DNA: TGTGCCAGCGGCAGGGAGGGCAATCAGCCCCAGCATTTT. Translated: CASGREGNQPQHF.

This chain uses TRBV11-2 with TRBJ1-1; D is uncertain. V was trimmed by 5 bases and J by 3 bases, leaving 7 bases between them. The length of the CDR3 is 12 residues. Germline V gives CDR1 SGHAT, CDR2 FQNNGV. The CDR3 region is CASSTQDTEAFF. The CDR3 coding sequence is TGTGCCAGCAGCACTCAGGACACTGAAGCTTTCTTT.

The chain joins TRBV20-1 to TRBJ2-5; TRBD2 is a possible D gene (6 bases). Germline assignment: CDR1 DFQATT and CDR2 SNEGSKA (reference sequence). CDR3 length: 14 amino acids. V lost 3 bases and J lost 1, with 12 bases in between. CDR3 in amino acids: CSASKTRGQETQYF. The CDR3 DNA reads TGCAGTGCTAGTAAGACGCGGGGCCAAGAGACCCAGTACTTC.

The rearrangement joins TRBV3-1 (or the pseudogene TRBV3-2) to TRBJ2-2; 9 bases line up with TRBD1. CDR3 length: 14 residues. V gave up 6 bases and J gave up 6 bases; unmatched junction bases: 5. Looked up from germline, CDR1 is LGHDT and CDR2 is YNNKEL (reference sequence). The chain's CDR3 is CASSPGQGAGELFF. The CDR3 DNA is TGTGCCAGCAGTCCGGGACAGGGTGCCGGGGAGCTGTTTTTT.

V gene TRBV7-2 combines with J gene TRBJ2-1; 8 positions match TRBD2. Per germline, CDR1 SGHTA and CDR2 FQGNSA. Trimming at V came to 4 bases and at J to 4 bases, leaving 9 bases not matched to a gene. The CDR3 covers 16 residues. For the CDR3, the DNA is TGTGCCAGCAGCTCCCTCTTTAGCGGGGTGTACAATGAGCAGTTCTTC. Translated, it gives CASSSLFSGVYNEQFF. Combining the CDR3 with reference TRBV7-2 and TRBJ2-1 gives the whole variable domain GAGVSQSPSNKVTEKGKDVELRCDPISGHTALYWYRQSLGQGLEFLIYFQGNSAPDKSGLPSDRFSAERTGGSVSTLTIQRTQQEDSAVYLCASSSLFSGVYNEQFFGPGTRLTVL.

This sequence joins TRBV13 and TRBJ1-2; D is undetermined. The CDR3 totals 13 residues. Trimming removed 3 bases from V and 8 bases from J, with 13 bases in between. Germline CDR1 and CDR2: PRHDT and FYEKMQ (reference sequence). CDR3 region: CASSLNRREGYTF. The DNA for the CDR3 is TGTGCCAGCAGCTTGAATCGAAGGGAGGGCTACACCTTC.

The count of this clone is one. This sequence joins TRBV19 and TRBJ1-3, with D perhaps matching TRBD1 (6 bases). Germline V gene lookup returns CDR1 LNHDA and CDR2 SQIVND (reference sequence). Trimming cost V 5 bases and J 4 bases, with 18 bases left between them. The CDR3 is made up of 16 amino acids. CDR3 residues: CASSSPGGTPGNTIYF. CDR3 coding DNA: TGTGCCAGTAGTTCCCCCGGGGGGACACCGGGAAACACCATATATTTT.

The chain joins TRBV7-2 to TRBJ1-1, with a weak D call TRBD1 (6 bases). This CDR3 contains 14 residues. The germline V and J ends were trimmed by 8 bases and 4 bases, with 17 bases remaining between them. Germline V CDR1 and CDR2: SGHTA, FQGNSA. CDR3 DNA sequence: TGTGCCAGCCAACCTCAGGGGCTGGGCACTGAAGCTTTCTTT. Encoded protein: CASQPQGLGTEAFF.

The count of this clone is one. The CDR3 nucleotides read TGTGCCAGCAGCTTGGCCGGGATAAACACCATATATTTT. This sequence encodes CASSLAGINTIYF. The V call is TRBV5-4, the J call TRBJ1-3; D unclear. The V end was cut by 0 bases, the J end by 6 bases, with 7 bases between. CDR3 length: 13 amino acids. Germline assignment: CDR1 SGHNT and CDR2 YYREEE (reference sequence).

J is TRBJ1-1 and V is TRBV19, with 7 bases identical to TRBD1. This CDR3 is built from 13 residues. J lost 2 bases, V lost 8 bases, and 5 bases had no gene match. Per the germline V gene, CDR1 is LNHDA and CDR2 is SQIVND (reference sequence). The CDR3 protein is CASGQAVNTEAFF. CDR3 DNA: TGTGCCAGTGGACAGGCCGTTAACACTGAAGCTTTCTTT.

This chain uses TRBV3-1 (or the pseudogene TRBV3-2) with TRBJ2-7; D is possibly TRBD1 (6 bases). The CDR3 has 12 residues. CDR1 and CDR2 from the germline V gene are LGHDT and YNNKEL (reference sequence). Trimming removed 1 base from V and 7 bases from J, with 8 bases in between. CDR3 sequence: CASSQVQGEQYF. CDR3 DNA: TGTGCCAGCAGCCAAGTGCAGGGGGAGCAGTACTTC.

The chain is built from TRBV6-5 and TRBJ2-1, with 7 positions matching TRBD1. The ends lost 6 bases at V and 1 base at J; junction bases unmatched: 6. Germline values: CDR1 MNHEY, CDR2 SVGAGI. This CDR3 spans 15 amino acids. The CDR3 bases are TGTGCCAGCAGATCCCCAGGGGGTTCCTACAATGAGCAGTTCTTC. Its protein product is CASRSPGGSYNEQFF.

The V gene is TRBV5-4, the J gene TRBJ1-4, with D tentatively TRBD1 (5 bases). The V gene lost 4 bases and the J gene lost 8 bases, with 15 bases spanning the gap. The CDR3 runs to 14 residues. CDR1 is SGHNT, CDR2 YYREEE, per germline (reference sequence). CDR3 coding DNA: TGTGCCAGCAGCGACAGCGGGCTAAGGGAAAAACTGTTTTTT. This encodes CASSDSGLREKLFF.

V usage is TRBV19 and J usage is TRBJ1-5; D perhaps matches TRBD1 (5 bases). The germline gives CDR1 LNHDA, CDR2 SQIVND (reference sequence). This CDR3 has 17 amino acids. The V end was cut by 2 bases, the J end by 1 base, with 15 bases between. The DNA of the CDR3 is TGTGCCAGTAGTATATATCAGGGCTACGACAGCAATCAGCCCCAGCATTTT. This translates into CASSIYQGYDSNQPQHF.

With regard to this clone: The same CDR3 can be traced to other DNA sequences in this sample. The CDR3 spells CATSGGGNQPQHF. CDR3 DNA: TGTGCCACCAGTGGCGGGGGAAATCAGCCCCAGCATTTT. The chain is built from TRBV24-1 and TRBJ1-5; D might be TRBD1 (5 bases). V was clipped by 5 bases and J by 4 bases, with 8 bases between them. From germline, CDR1 is KGHDR and CDR2 SFDVKD. This CDR3 spans 13 amino acids.

This chain connects TRBV2 to TRBJ2-1; 7 bases agree with TRBD2. Germline V gives CDR1 SNHLY, CDR2 FYNNEI. The CDR3 contains 15 residues. The ends lost 8 bases at V and 9 bases at J; junction bases unmatched: 16. CDR3 DNA: TGTGCCAGCCGTAAATCGGACAACCCGGGGGGTGAGCAGTTCTTC. It is translated as CASRKSDNPGGEQFF.

The rearrangement uses TRBV20-1 and TRBJ1-2, with D possibly being TRBD1 (5 bases). Germline loops: CDR1 DFQATT, CDR2 SNEGSKA (reference sequence). Trimming stripped 3 bases from V and 4 bases from J, with 12 bases between. This CDR3 spans 13 amino acids. CDR3 residues: CSASSRAPYGYTF. DNA for the CDR3: TGCAGTGCTAGTAGCAGGGCTCCCTATGGCTACACCTTC.

The chain is built from TRBV5-1 and TRBJ1-2; TRBD1 matches 8 bases. The junction had 4 bases not matched to a gene; V was cut back by 0 bases and J by 6 bases. This CDR3 spans 14 amino acids. Germline CDR1 is SGHRS and CDR2 is YFSETQ. This CDR3 is CASSLDPGGDGYTF. Written as DNA, the CDR3 is TGCGCCAGCAGCTTGGATCCAGGGGGCGATGGCTACACCTTC.

The rearrangement uses TRBV11-2 and TRBJ1-4; a possible D gene is TRBD1 (5 bases). The CDR3 covers 17 residues. Trimming took off 6 bases at V and 7 bases at J, with 24 bases between the two ends. CDR1 and CDR2 (germline): SGHAT, FQNNGV. The chain's CDR3 is CASSGGPGEVYGEKLFF. CDR3 sequence (DNA): TGTGCCAGCAGTGGGGGACCGGGAGAGGTTTATGGTGAAAAACTGTTTTTT.